Listed below are T cell receptor beta chains from one sample, sequenced in a study of cytomegalovirus exposure and HLA in healthy donors. The protocol was immunoSEQ multiplex PCR, while the TCRdb copy is restricted to in-frame clones and leaves out a portion. The sample contains some 140,000 clones, approximately 80% of which appear only once. Sequences were obtained from PBMCs. These receptor sequences come from a male donor in good health and CMV-seropositive. The CDR3 runs from the conserved cysteine through the conserved F or W. The D gene is left open where the match is weak. Not all rows give a size; the values are once, few, many and, for expanded clones, a class.

v_gene	abundance	d_gene	j_gene	CDR3aa	CDR3nt
TRBV7-2	-	TRBD2	TRBJ2-3	CASSLQGGRAGDTQYF	TGTGCCAGCAGCCTGCAAGGCGGGAGGGCGGGAGATACGCAGTATTTT
TRBV6-5	-	-	TRBJ2-1	CASSYSRGRGEQFF	TGTGCCAGCAGTTACTCTAGGGGGAGGGGTGAGCAGTTCTTC
TRBV27	-	-	TRBJ1-2	CASSFNRASYGYTF	TGTGCCAGCAGTTTTAACAGGGCGTCCTATGGCTACACCTTC
TRBV20-1	-	-	TRBJ2-3	CSARQSDTQYF	TGCAGTGCCCGACAGTCGGATACGCAGTATTTT
TRBV9	-	-	TRBJ1-1	CASSEAGYTEAFF	TGTGCCAGCAGCGAGGCAGGTTACACTGAAGCTTTCTTT
TRBV27	-	-	TRBJ2-5	CASSLYLAAQETQYF	TGTGCCAGCAGTTTATATTTAGCAGCCCAAGAGACCCAGTACTTC
TRBV7-9	once	-	TRBJ2-6	CASSPRGAGANVLTF	TGTGCCAGCAGCCCCAGGGGGGCTGGGGCCAACGTCCTGACTTTC
TRBV21-1	-	-	TRBJ2-2	CASSKARTDCANTGELFF	TGTGCCAGCAGCAAAGCGAGGACAGACTGCGCGAACACCGGGGAGCTGTTTTTT
TRBV28	-	-	TRBJ1-1	CASLWGSGSTEAFF	TGTGCCAGCTTATGGGGGTCCGGGAGCACTGAAGCTTTCTTT
TRBV6-1	-	-	TRBJ1-1	CASMRLVETEAFF	TGTGCCAGCATGAGACTGGTCGAGACTGAAGCTTTCTTT
TRBV7-6	-	-	TRBJ1-3	CASSLSSGHAGNTIYF	TGTGCCAGCAGCTTATCGTCGGGACACGCTGGAAACACCATATATTTT
TRBV5-4	few	-	TRBJ2-3	CASSFPGRITDTQYF	TGTGCCAGCAGCTTCCCAGGCCGTATCACAGATACGCAGTATTTT
TRBV4-1	few	-	TRBJ1-1	CASSQRGTEAFF	TGCGCCAGCAGCCAACGGGGGACTGAAGCTTTCTTT
TRBV4-1	-	TRBD2	TRBJ2-3	CASSQPTSGVTDTQYF	TGCGCCAGCAGCCAACCTACTAGCGGGGTCACAGATACGCAGTATTTT
TRBV19	-	TRBD1	TRBJ1-2	CASSIPRRGPNYGYTF	TGTGCCAGTAGTATACCGCGGAGGGGGCCGAACTATGGCTACACCTTC
TRBV7-3	-	-	TRBJ2-1	CASSPRTGFPHEQFF	TGTGCCAGCAGCCCCCGAACAGGGTTCCCACATGAGCAGTTCTTC
TRBV30	-	-	TRBJ2-3	CAWRSDSSPDTQYF	TGTGCCTGGAGGTCAGACAGTTCCCCAGATACGCAGTATTTT
TRBV25-1	-	TRBD1	TRBJ1-2	CASWQGAFGYTF	TGTGCCAGCTGGCAGGGGGCTTTTGGCTACACCTTC
TRBV6-1	few	TRBD1	TRBJ1-1	CASSDLQGAGATEAFF	TGTGCCAGCAGTGATTTGCAGGGGGCGGGGGCCACTGAAGCTTTCTTT
TRBV7-2	-	-	TRBJ2-7	CASSLVASKSYEQYF	TGTGCCAGCAGCTTAGTCGCTAGCAAATCGTACGAGCAGTACTTC
TRBV15	once	-	TRBJ2-7	CATSSGQSYEQYF	TGTGCCACCAGCAGCGGACAGTCCTACGAGCAGTACTTC
TRBV7-2	-	TRBD2	TRBJ2-3	CASSSGLAGGRTDTQYF	TGTGCCAGCAGCAGTGGGCTAGCGGGAGGGCGCACAGATACGCAGTATTTT
TRBV2	once	-	TRBJ2-1	CASSVVLFYNEQFF	TGTGCCAGCAGTGTCGTCCTTTTCTACAATGAGCAGTTCTTC
TRBV5-1	-	-	TRBJ1-3	CASSLLGEGNTIYF	TGCGCCAGCAGCTTGTTAGGGGAAGGAAACACCATATATTTT
TRBV4-3	-	-	TRBJ1-5	CASSRDTLKPQHF	TGCGCCAGCAGCCGGGACACCTTAAAGCCCCAGCATTTT
TRBV5-1	-	-	TRBJ2-7	CASSFEGETRQYF	TGCGCCAGCAGCTTTGAGGGGGAAACGAGGCAGTACTTC
TRBV27	-	TRBD1	TRBJ2-7	CASSLSRDSEQYF	TGTGCCAGCAGTTTATCGAGGGACAGCGAGCAGTACTTC
TRBV10-3	-	TRBD2	TRBJ2-3	CAISELWGGSTDTQYF	TGTGCCATCAGTGAGTTGTGGGGAGGGAGCACAGATACGCAGTATTTT
TRBV6-4	-	-	TRBJ2-1	CASSDSLTYNEQFF	TGTGCCAGCAGTGACTCCCTTACCTACAATGAGCAGTTCTTC
TRBV30	-	-	TRBJ1-1	CAWSVLTPEAFF	TGTGCCTGGAGTGTATTAACACCTGAAGCTTTCTTT
TRBV30	-	TRBD1	TRBJ1-5	CAWSLSGTGPQHF	TGTGCCTGGAGTCTGTCTGGGACAGGGCCCCAGCATTTT
TRBV15	-	TRBD2	TRBJ2-5	CATSRDRGLAGDPRRETQYF	TGTGCCACCAGCAGAGATCGGGGACTAGCGGGAGACCCCCGGCGGGAGACCCAGTACTTC
TRBV6-6	-	-	TRBJ2-7	CASSYGGARTYEQYF	TGTGCCAGCAGTTACGGAGGGGCCAGAACCTACGAGCAGTACTTC
TRBV9	-	-	TRBJ1-6	CASSVDSPYNSPLHF	TGTGCCAGCAGCGTTGACAGCCCCTATAATTCACCCCTCCACTTT
TRBV7-3	-	-	TRBJ2-2	CASSLTGGSGELFF	TGTGCCAGCAGCTTAACGGGGGGATCCGGGGAGCTGTTTTTT
TRBV27	-	-	TRBJ1-4	CASSFRFSWQGDEKLFF	TGTGCCAGCAGTTTTCGTTTTAGTTGGCAGGGTGATGAAAAACTGTTTTTT
TRBV6-4	-	TRBD1	TRBJ2-3	CASSESILGGPDTQYF	TGTGCCAGCAGTGAATCAATCTTAGGGGGCCCAGATACGCAGTATTTT
TRBV6-1	few	-	TRBJ2-7	CASSEGGYEQYF	TGTGCCAGCAGTGAGGGGGGTTACGAGCAGTACTTC
TRBV28	-	TRBD1	TRBJ2-7	CASSRDSTYEQYF	TGTGCCAGCAGTCGGGACAGCACCTACGAGCAGTACTTC
TRBV5-4	-	-	TRBJ2-3	CASSLPTDTQYF	TGTGCCAGCAGCTTGCCGACAGATACGCAGTATTTT
TRBV7-9	-	-	TRBJ1-1	CASSIRGNTEAFF	TGTGCCAGCAGCATACGGGGGAACACTGAAGCTTTCTTT
TRBV29-1	-	-	TRBJ1-1	CSVDRGLNTEAFF	TGCAGCGTGGACAGAGGCCTGAACACTGAAGCTTTCTTT
TRBV6-5	-	-	TRBJ2-3	CASSYGGRSTDTQYF	TGTGCCAGCAGTTACGGGGGGAGGAGCACAGATACGCAGTATTTT
TRBV10-3	-	TRBD1	TRBJ1-5	CAISRTGGLQPQHF	TGTGCCATCAGTAGGACAGGGGGATTGCAGCCCCAGCATTTT
TRBV19	-	-	TRBJ2-6	CASTTELTGANVLTF	TGTGCCAGTACGACGGAGTTAACTGGGGCCAACGTCCTGACTTTC
TRBV5-1	-	TRBD2	TRBJ2-1	CASSSATSAVNEQFF	TGCGCCAGCAGCTCGGCGACTAGCGCAGTCAATGAGCAGTTCTTC